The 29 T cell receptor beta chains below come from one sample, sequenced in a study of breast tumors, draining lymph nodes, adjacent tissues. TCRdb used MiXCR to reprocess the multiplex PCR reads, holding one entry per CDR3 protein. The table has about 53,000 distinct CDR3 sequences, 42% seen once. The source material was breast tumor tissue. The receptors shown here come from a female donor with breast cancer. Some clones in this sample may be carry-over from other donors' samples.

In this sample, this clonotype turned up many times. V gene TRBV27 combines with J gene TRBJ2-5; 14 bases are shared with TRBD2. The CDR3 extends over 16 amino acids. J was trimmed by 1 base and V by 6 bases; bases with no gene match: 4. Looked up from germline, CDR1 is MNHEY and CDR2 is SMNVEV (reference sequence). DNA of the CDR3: TGTGCCAGCAGCAGACTAGCGGGGGGGGTCCAAGAGACCCAGTACTTC. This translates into CASSRLAGGVQETQYF.

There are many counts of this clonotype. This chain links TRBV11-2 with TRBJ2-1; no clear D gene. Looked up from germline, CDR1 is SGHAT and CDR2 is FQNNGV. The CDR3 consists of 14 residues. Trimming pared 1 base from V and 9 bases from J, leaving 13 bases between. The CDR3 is CASSLAISQSEQFF. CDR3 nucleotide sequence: TGTGCCAGCAGCTTAGCCATTAGCCAGTCTGAGCAGTTCTTC.

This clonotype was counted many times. The CDR3 DNA reads TGCGCCAGCAGCCAAGATCGCGAATCCCTCTACGAGCAGTACTTC. This translates into CASSQDRESLYEQYF. This sequence joins TRBV4-3 and TRBJ2-7; no clear D gene. The germline V gene encodes CDR1 LGHNA and CDR2 YSLEER. Trimming removed 0 bases at V and 3 bases at J, with 12 bases between. The length of the CDR3 is 15 residues.

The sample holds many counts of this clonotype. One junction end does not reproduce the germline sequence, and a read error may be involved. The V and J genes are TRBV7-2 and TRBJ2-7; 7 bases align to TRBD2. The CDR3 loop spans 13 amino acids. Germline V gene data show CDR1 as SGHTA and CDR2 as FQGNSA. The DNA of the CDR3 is TGTGCCAGCAGCGTAGCGGGCAGATACGAGCAGTACTTC. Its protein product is CASSVAGRYEQYF.

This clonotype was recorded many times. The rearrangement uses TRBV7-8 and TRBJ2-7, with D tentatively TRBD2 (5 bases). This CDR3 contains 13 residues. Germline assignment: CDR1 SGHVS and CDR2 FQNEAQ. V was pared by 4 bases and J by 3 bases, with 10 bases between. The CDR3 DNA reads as TGTGCCAGCAGCTGGACTGCCCGCTACGAGCAGTACTTC. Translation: CASSWTARYEQYF.

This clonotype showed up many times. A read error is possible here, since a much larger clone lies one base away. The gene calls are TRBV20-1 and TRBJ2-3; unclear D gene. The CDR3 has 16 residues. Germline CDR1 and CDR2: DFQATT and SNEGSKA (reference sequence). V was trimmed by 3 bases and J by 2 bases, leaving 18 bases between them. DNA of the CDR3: TGCAGTGCTAGGCCGGCCCCCCTAACTTCCACAGATACGCAGTATTTT. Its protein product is CSARPAPLTSTDTQYF.

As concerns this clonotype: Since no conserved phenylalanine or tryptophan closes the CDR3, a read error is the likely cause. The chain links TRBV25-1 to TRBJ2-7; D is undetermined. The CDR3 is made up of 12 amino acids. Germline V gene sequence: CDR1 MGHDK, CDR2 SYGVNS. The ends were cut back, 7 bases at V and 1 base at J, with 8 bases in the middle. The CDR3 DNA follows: TGTGCCAGCAAGGATAGGTCCTACGAGCAGTACCTC. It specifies CASKDRSYEQYL.

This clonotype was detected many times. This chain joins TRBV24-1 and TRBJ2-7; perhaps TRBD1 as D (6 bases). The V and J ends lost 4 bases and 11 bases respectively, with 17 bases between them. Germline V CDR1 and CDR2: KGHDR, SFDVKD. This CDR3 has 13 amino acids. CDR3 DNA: TGTGCCACCAGTGACCCGAACAGGGTGTGTAAGTACTTC. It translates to CATSDPNRVCKYF.

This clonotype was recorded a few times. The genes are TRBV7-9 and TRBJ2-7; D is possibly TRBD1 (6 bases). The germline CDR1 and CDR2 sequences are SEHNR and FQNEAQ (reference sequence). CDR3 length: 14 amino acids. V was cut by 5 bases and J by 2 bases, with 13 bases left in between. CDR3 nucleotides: TGTGCCAGCAGCGTCTCCGGGACAACCTACGAGCAGTACTTC. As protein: CASSVSGTTYEQYF.

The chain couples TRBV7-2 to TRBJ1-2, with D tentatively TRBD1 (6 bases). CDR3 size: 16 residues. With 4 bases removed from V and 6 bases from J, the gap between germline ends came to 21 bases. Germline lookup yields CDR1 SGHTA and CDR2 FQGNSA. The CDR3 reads CASSSSITSGEDGYTF. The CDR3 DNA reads TGTGCCAGCAGCTCTTCCATTACATCAGGGGAAGATGGCTACACCTTC.

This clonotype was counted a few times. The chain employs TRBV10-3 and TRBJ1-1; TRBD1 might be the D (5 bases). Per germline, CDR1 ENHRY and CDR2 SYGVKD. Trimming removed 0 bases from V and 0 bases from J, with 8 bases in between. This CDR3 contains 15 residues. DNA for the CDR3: TGTGCCATCAGTGAGTCGAGGGGATTGAACACTGAAGCTTTCTTT. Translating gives CAISESRGLNTEAFF.

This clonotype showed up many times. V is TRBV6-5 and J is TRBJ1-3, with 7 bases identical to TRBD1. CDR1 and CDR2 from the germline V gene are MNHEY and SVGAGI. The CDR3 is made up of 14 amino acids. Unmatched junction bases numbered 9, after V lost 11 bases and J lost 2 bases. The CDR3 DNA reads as TGTGCCTCCTACGGGACAGAGACTGGAAACACCATATATTTT. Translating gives CASYGTETGNTIYF.

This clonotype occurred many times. CDR3 region: CASSPRTIQETQYF. CDR3 coding DNA: TGTGCCAGCAGTCCCCGGACAATACAAGAGACCCAGTACTTC. This chain uses TRBV27 with TRBJ2-5, with D perhaps TRBD1 (5 bases). CDR1 and CDR2 from the germline V gene are MNHEY and SMNVEV (reference sequence). The V gene lost 5 bases and the J gene lost 2 bases, with 12 bases spanning the gap. CDR3 length: 14 residues.

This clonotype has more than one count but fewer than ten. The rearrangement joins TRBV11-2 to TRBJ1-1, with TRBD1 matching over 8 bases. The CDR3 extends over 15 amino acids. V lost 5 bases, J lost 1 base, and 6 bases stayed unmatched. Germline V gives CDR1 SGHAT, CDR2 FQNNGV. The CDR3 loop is CASSPRTGSNTEAFF. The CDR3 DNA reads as TGTGCCAGCAGCCCCAGGACAGGGTCGAACACTGAAGCTTTCTTT.

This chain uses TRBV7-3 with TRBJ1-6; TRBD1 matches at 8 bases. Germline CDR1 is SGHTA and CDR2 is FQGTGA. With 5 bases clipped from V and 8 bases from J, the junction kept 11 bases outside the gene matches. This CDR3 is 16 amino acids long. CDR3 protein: CASSPTGTGSDSPLHF. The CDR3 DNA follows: TGTGCCAGCAGCCCCACCGGGACAGGTTCGGATTCACCCCTCCACTTT.

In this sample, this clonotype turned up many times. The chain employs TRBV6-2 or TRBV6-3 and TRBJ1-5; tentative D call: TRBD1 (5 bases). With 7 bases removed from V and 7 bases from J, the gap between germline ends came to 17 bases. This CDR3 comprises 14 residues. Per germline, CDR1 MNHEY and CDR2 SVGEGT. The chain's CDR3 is CASKLLAGRQPQHF. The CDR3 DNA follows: TGTGCCAGCAAGTTGTTGGCAGGGAGACAGCCCCAGCATTTT.

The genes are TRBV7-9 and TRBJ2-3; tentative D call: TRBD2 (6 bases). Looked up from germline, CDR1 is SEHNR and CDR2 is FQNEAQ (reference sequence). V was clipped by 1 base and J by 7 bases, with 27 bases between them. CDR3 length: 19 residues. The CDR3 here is CASSLGVGEAFFSRHTQYF. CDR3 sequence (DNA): TGTGCCAGCAGCTTAGGGGTCGGGGAGGCGTTCTTCTCTCGGCATACGCAGTATTTT. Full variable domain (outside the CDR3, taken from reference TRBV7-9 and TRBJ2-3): DTGVSQNPRHKITKRGQNVTFRCDPISEHNRLYWYRQTLGQGPEFLTYFQNEAQLEKSRLLSDRFSAERPKGSFSTLEIQRTEQGDSAMYLCASSLGVGEAFFSRHTQYFGPGTRLTVL.

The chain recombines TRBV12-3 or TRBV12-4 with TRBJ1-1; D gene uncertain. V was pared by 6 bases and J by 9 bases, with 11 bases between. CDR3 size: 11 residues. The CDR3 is CASSPGPQAFF. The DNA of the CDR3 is TGTGCCAGCAGCCCCGGGCCCCAAGCTTTCTTT.

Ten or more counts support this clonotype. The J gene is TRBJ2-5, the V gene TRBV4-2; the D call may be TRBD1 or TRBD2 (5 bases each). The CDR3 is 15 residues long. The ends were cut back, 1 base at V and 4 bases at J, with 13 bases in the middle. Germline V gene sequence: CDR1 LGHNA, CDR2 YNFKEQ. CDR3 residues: CASSQAAERGETQYF. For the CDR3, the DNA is TGTGCCAGCAGCCAAGCAGCGGAGAGGGGAGAGACCCAGTACTTC.

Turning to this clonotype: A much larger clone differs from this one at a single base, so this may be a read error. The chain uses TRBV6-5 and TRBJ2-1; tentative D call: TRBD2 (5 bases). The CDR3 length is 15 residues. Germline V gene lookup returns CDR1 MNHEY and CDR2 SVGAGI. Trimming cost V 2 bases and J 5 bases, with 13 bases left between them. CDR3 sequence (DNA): TGTGCCAGCAGTTACATGGTGGCGGAGGACAATGAGCAGTTCTTC. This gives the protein CASSYMVAEDNEQFF.

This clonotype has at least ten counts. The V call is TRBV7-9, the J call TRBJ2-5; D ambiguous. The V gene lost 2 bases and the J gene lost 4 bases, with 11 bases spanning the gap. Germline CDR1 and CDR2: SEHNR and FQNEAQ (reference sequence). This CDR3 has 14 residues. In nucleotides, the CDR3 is TGTGCCAGCAGCTTATCAACAGACGGAGAGACCCAGTACTTC. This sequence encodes CASSLSTDGETQYF.

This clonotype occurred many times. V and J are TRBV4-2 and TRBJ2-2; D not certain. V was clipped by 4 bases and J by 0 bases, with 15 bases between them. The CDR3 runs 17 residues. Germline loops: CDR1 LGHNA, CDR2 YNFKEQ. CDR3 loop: CASSRSLGSTNTGELFF. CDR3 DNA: TGTGCCAGCAGCCGATCCTTGGGTAGCACGAACACCGGGGAGCTGTTTTTT.

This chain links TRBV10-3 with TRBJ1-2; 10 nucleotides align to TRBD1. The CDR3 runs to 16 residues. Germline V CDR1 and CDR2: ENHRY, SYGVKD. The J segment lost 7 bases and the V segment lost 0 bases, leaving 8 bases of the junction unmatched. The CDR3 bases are TGTGCCATCAGTGAGTCAGGGACAGGGGCGTATCGTGGCTACACCTTC. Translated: CAISESGTGAYRGYTF.

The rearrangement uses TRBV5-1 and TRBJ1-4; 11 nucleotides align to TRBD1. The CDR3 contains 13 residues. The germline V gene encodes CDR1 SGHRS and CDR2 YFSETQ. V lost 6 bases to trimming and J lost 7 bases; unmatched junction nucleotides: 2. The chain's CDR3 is CASTGTGGEKLFF. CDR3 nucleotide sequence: TGCGCCAGCACCGGGACAGGGGGTGAAAAACTGTTTTTT.

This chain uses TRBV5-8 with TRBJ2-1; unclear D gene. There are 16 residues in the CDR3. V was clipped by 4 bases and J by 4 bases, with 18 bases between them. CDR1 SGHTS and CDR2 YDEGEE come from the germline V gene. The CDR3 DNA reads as TGTGCCAGCAGCATGGTCGGAACCCTTCTTTACAATGAGCAGTTCTTC. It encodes CASSMVGTLLYNEQFF.

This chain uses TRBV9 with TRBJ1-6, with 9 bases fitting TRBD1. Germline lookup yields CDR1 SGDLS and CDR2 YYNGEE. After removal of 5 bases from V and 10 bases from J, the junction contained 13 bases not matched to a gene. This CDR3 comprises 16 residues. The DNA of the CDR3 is TGTGCCAGCAGTGCATCTGGGACAGGGTTAGGGTCACCCCTCCACTTT. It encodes CASSASGTGLGSPLHF.

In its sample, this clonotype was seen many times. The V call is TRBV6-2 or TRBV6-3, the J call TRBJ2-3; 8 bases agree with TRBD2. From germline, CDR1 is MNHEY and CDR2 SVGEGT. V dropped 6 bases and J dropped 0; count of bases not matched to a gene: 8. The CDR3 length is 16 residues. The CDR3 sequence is CASRPLAGPSTDTQYF. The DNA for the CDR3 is TGTGCCAGCAGACCCCTAGCGGGCCCAAGCACAGATACGCAGTATTTT.

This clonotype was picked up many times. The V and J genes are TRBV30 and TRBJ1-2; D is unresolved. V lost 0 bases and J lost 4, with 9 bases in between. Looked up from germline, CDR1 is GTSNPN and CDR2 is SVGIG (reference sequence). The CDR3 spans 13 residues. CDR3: CAWSVGMSYGYTF. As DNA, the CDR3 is TGTGCCTGGAGTGTAGGAATGTCCTATGGCTACACCTTC.

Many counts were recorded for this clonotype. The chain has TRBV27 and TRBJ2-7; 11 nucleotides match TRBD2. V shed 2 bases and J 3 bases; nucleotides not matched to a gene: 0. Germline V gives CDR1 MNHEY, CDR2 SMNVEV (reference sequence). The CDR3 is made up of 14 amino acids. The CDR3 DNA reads TGTGCCAGCAGTTTAACTAGCGGGAGCTACGAGCAGTACTTC. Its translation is CASSLTSGSYEQYF.